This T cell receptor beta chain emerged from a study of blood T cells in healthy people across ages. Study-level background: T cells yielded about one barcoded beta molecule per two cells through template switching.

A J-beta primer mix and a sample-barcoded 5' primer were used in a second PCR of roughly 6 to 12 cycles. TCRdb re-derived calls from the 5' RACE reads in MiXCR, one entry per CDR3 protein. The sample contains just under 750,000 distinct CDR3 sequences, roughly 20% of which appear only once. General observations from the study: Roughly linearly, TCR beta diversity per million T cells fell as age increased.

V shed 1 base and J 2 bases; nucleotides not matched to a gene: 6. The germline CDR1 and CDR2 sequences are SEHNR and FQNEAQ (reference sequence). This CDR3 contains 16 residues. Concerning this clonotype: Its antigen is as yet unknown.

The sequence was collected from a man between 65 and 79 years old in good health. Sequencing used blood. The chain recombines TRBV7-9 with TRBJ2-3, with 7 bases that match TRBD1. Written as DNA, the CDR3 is TGTGCCAGCAGCTTAGGCTACAGGGGAGTCACAGATACGCAGTATTTT. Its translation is CASSLGYRGVTDTQYF.